The 30 T cell receptor beta chains below come from one sample, sequenced in a study of shared clonotypes between healthy human individuals. Using immunoSEQ multiplex PCR, the repertoire was profiled, and TCRdb retains in-frame clones only, with some absent. The data show 2.5 million or so clones, approximately 92% seen once. Sample: naive CD4+ T cells sorted from blood. Subset of the sample: CD45RA+ positively selected. The receptors here all came from a man in his late teens or twenties in good health.

This rearrangement joins TRBV28 to TRBJ2-3; D call uncertain. The ends were cut back, 2 bases at V and 2 bases at J, with 14 bases in the middle. The CDR3 contains 16 residues. Germline V CDR1 and CDR2: MDHEN, SYDVKM. CDR3 sequence reads: CASSLRRPYNTDTQYF. CDR3 coding DNA: TGTGCCAGCAGTTTACGTCGACCGTACAACACAGATACGCAGTATTTT.

The CDR3 nucleotides are TGTGCCAGTAGTATCCCACAGAACCAGCCCCAGCATTTT. Encoded protein: CASSIPQNQPQHF. The rearrangement uses TRBV19 and TRBJ1-5, with unresolved D. Looked up from germline, CDR1 is LNHDA and CDR2 is SQIVND (reference sequence). V was cut by 3 bases and J by 7 bases, with 10 bases left in between. The CDR3 runs to 13 residues.

The rearrangement uses TRBV29-1 and TRBJ2-5; TRBD1 is a possible D gene (5 bases). Per the germline V gene, CDR1 is SQVTM and CDR2 is ANQGSEA. The CDR3 sequence is 13 residues long. With 6 bases removed from V and 2 bases from J, the gap between germline ends came to 13 bases. In nucleotides, the CDR3 is TGCAGCGTGGCTGACAGCGCACAAGAGACCCAGTACTTC. This sequence encodes CSVADSAQETQYF.

A remark on this clone: Other nucleotide sequences in the sample specify the same CDR3. This rearrangement joins TRBV5-1 to TRBJ2-3; 8 bases map to TRBD1. Germline loops: CDR1 SGHRS, CDR2 YFSETQ. CDR3 length equals 16 residues. The V gene end was trimmed by 0 bases and the J gene end by 3 bases; junction bases not matched to a gene: 6. This CDR3 reads CASSLGQGAGTDTQYF. CDR3 bases: TGCGCCAGCAGCTTGGGGCAGGGGGCAGGTACAGATACGCAGTATTTT.

The rearrangement uses TRBV7-2 and TRBJ2-3; 10 nucleotides match TRBD2. V was pared by 4 bases and J by 6 bases, with 13 bases of the junction left unmatched. Germline values: CDR1 SGHTA, CDR2 FQGNSA. The CDR3 is 17 residues long. DNA for the CDR3: TGTGCCAGCAGCTCTCCCACAGCGGGGGGGCTCGGGGATACGCAGTATTTT. Translation: CASSSPTAGGLGDTQYF.

The V call is TRBV6-5, the J call TRBJ1-2; D possibly corresponds to TRBD1 (6 bases). Trimming left V 4 bases short and J 4 bases short, with 19 bases between. The CDR3 loop spans 16 amino acids. Germline CDR1 MNHEY, CDR2 SVGAGI. The CDR3 sequence: CASSSQGSPPVYGYTF. CDR3 coding DNA: TGTGCCAGCAGTTCCCAGGGGAGTCCACCCGTCTATGGCTACACCTTC.

The J gene is TRBJ1-3, the V gene TRBV27, with 7 bases lining up with TRBD1. Germline CDR1 and CDR2: MNHEY and SMNVEV (reference sequence). The length of the CDR3 is 16 residues. V dropped 7 bases and J dropped 0; count of bases not matched to a gene: 9. The CDR3 DNA follows: TGTGCCAGCATCAGGGGGGGACCGAACTCTGGAAACACCATATATTTT. It codes for CASIRGGPNSGNTIYF.

The chain couples TRBV5-1 to TRBJ2-1; the D gene is possibly TRBD1 (5 bases). V was pared by 2 bases and J by 2 bases, with 17 bases between. Germline V lookup: CDR1 SGHRS, CDR2 YFSETQ. The CDR3 is 17 amino acids. The DNA of the CDR3 is TGCGCCAGCAGCTTTGGACATCACGTCTCTACCTACAATGAGCAGTTCTTC. Amino acid sequence: CASSFGHHVSTYNEQFF.

The chain joins TRBV28 to TRBJ1-2; 8 bases agree with TRBD1. Germline-derived CDR1 and CDR2 are MDHEN and SYDVKM. This CDR3 spans 13 amino acids. Losses at the gene ends were 5 bases for V and 8 bases for J; bases not matched to a gene: 7. The CDR3 reads CASSLPDRDGYTF. The CDR3 DNA is TGTGCCAGCAGTCTTCCGGACAGGGACGGCTACACCTTC.

This chain uses TRBV7-9 with TRBJ1-1; TRBD1 agrees at 8 bases. V lost 1 base to trimming and J lost 10 bases; unmatched junction nucleotides: 5. The CDR3 extends over 13 amino acids. Germline lookup yields CDR1 SEHNR and CDR2 FQNEAQ (reference sequence). The CDR3 region is CASSLDATGGAFF. The DNA of the CDR3 is TGTGCCAGCAGCTTAGACGCTACAGGGGGAGCTTTCTTT.

CDR3 in amino acids: CASSLNGPDTF. As DNA, the CDR3 is TGTGCCAGCAGCTTGAACGGTCCCGACACCTTC. The chain uses TRBV5-6 and TRBJ1-2; D remains unclear. CDR3 length: 11 amino acids. In germline, CDR1 is SGHDT, CDR2 YYEEEE. V was clipped by 1 base and J by 12 bases, with 10 bases between them.

The chain uses TRBV6-5 and TRBJ2-3; 7 bases fit TRBD1. CDR1 is MNHEY, CDR2 SVGAGI, per germline. J gave up 2 bases and V 2 bases, and 4 bases lay outside the gene matches. The CDR3 has 15 amino acids. For the CDR3, the DNA is TGTGCCAGCAGTTACACGGACAGGTCCACAGATACGCAGTATTTT. Amino acids: CASSYTDRSTDTQYF.

The V gene is TRBV2, the J gene TRBJ1-3, with unresolved D. From germline, CDR1 is SNHLY and CDR2 FYNNEI. CDR3 length equals 13 residues. V was cut by 6 bases and J by 1 base, with 7 bases left in between. Here the CDR3 reads CASRGSSGNTIYF. The DNA of the CDR3 is TGTGCCAGCAGGGGGTCGTCTGGAAACACCATATATTTT.

A single count supports this clone. The chain carries TRBV7-3 and TRBJ2-7; no firm D call. This CDR3 has 14 residues. Germline assignment: CDR1 SGHTA and CDR2 FQGTGA. The germline V and J ends were trimmed by 0 bases and 4 bases, with 10 bases remaining between them. CDR3 region: CASSLTSGRYEQYF. For the CDR3, the DNA is TGTGCCAGCAGCTTAACGTCAGGACGATACGAGCAGTACTTC.

The chain joins TRBV11-2 to TRBJ2-1; no clear D. Trimming took off 1 base at V and 9 bases at J, with 10 bases between the two ends. This CDR3 spans 13 amino acids. Germline-derived CDR1 and CDR2 are SGHAT and FQNNGV. The CDR3 reads CASSLAQRGEQFF. The CDR3 DNA reads TGTGCCAGCAGCTTAGCTCAGCGCGGTGAGCAGTTCTTC.

The gene calls are TRBV10-3 and TRBJ2-2; D is unclear. Between the trimmed V and J ends, which lost 8 bases and 5 bases, there was a span of 18 bases. Looked up from germline, CDR1 is ENHRY and CDR2 is SYGVKD. CDR3 length: 15 amino acids. CDR3 amino acids: CAIQYYPGETGELFF. The DNA of the CDR3 is TGTGCCATCCAGTATTATCCTGGGGAAACCGGGGAGCTGTTTTTT.

This clone is a singleton in its sample. The chain uses TRBV27 and TRBJ2-7; D is unclear. CDR1 and CDR2 from the germline V gene are MNHEY and SMNVEV (reference sequence). CDR3 length equals 14 residues. V gave up 5 bases and J gave up 0 bases, with 11 bases separating them. CDR3 loop: CASSSVWSSYEQYF. The CDR3 DNA is TGTGCCAGCAGTAGCGTTTGGAGCTCCTACGAGCAGTACTTC.

This clone has only one observation. Other DNA sequences within the sample encode an identical CDR3. V and J are TRBV5-6 and TRBJ1-2; D is ambiguous. The length of the CDR3 is 13 residues. Per the germline V gene, CDR1 is SGHDT and CDR2 is YYEEEE. V lost 0 bases and J lost 2, with 5 bases in between. In DNA form, the CDR3 reads TGTGCCAGCAGCTTGGAACGGAACTATGGCTACACCTTC. It specifies CASSLERNYGYTF.

The chain is built from TRBV7-9 and TRBJ1-2, with 9 nucleotides matching TRBD1. The CDR3 sequence is 15 residues long. J lost 0 bases, V lost 5 bases, and 4 bases had no gene match. Germline V lookup: CDR1 SEHNR, CDR2 FQNEAQ (reference sequence). The CDR3 region is CASSRTGASNYGYTF. The CDR3 DNA is TGTGCCAGCAGCAGGACAGGGGCATCTAACTATGGCTACACCTTC.

V usage is TRBV6-1 and J usage is TRBJ1-1, with TRBD1 as a possible D gene (5 bases). Germline V gene sequence: CDR1 MNHNS, CDR2 SASEGT. The germline V and J ends were trimmed by 5 bases and 1 base, with 11 bases remaining between them. CDR3 length: 14 amino acids. The CDR3 nucleotides read TGTGCCAGCAGTCAGACAGAGGGGAACACTGAAGCTTTCTTT. It encodes CASSQTEGNTEAFF.

V usage is TRBV7-2 and J usage is TRBJ1-1; D is undetermined. The CDR3 runs to 16 residues. Looked up from germline, CDR1 is SGHTA and CDR2 is FQGNSA. V was cut by 3 bases and J by 1 base, with 15 bases left in between. CDR3 protein: CASSFYPLAANTEAFF. In nucleotides, the CDR3 is TGTGCCAGCAGCTTTTACCCCCTTGCAGCGAACACTGAAGCTTTCTTT.

This chain links TRBV7-2 with TRBJ1-6, with TRBD1 as a possible D gene (5 bases). Germline CDR1 is SGHTA and CDR2 is FQGNSA. The ends were cut back, 5 bases at V and 7 bases at J, with 12 bases in the middle. The CDR3 consists of 14 residues. CDR3 DNA sequence: TGTGCCAGCAGCGGGACCCTTCGGAATTCACCCCTCCACTTT. Amino acids: CASSGTLRNSPLHF.

The chain couples TRBV18 to TRBJ1-2, with D unresolved. CDR1 and CDR2 from the germline V gene are KGHSH and LQKENI. V lost 0 bases, J lost 3 bases, and 11 bases lay in between. The CDR3 is made up of 15 amino acids. The CDR3 is CASSPPWADHYGYTF. DNA of the CDR3: TGTGCCAGCTCACCACCGTGGGCGGATCACTATGGCTACACCTTC.

The chain combines TRBV7-3 with TRBJ2-3; 7 bases line up with TRBD2. Trimming removed 5 bases from V and 2 bases from J; junction bases left unmatched: 7. Germline V gives CDR1 SGHTA, CDR2 FQGTGA. This CDR3 is 15 amino acids long. The CDR3 nucleotides read TGTGCCAGCAGCCCCGGGCGGGGGACCACAGATACGCAGTATTTT. Its protein is CASSPGRGTTDTQYF.

The chain is built from TRBV27 and TRBJ1-1, with 7 nucleotides matching TRBD1. Germline CDR1 reads MNHEY; CDR2 reads SMNVEV (reference sequence). With 6 bases clipped from V and 1 base from J, the junction kept 8 bases outside the gene matches. The CDR3 runs to 15 residues. CDR3 DNA sequence: TGTGCCAGCAGGACGTGGGACAGCAGGAACACTGAAGCTTTCTTT. Translated, it gives CASRTWDSRNTEAFF.

V usage is TRBV18 and J usage is TRBJ2-1; TRBD1 matches 9 bases. Germline-derived CDR1 and CDR2 are KGHSH and LQKENI. J gave up 9 bases and V 5 bases, and 5 bases lay outside the gene matches. The CDR3 consists of 13 residues. The CDR3: CASSADRGGEQFF. Here the CDR3 DNA reads TGTGCCAGCTCAGCGGACAGGGGTGGTGAGCAGTTCTTC.

J is TRBJ2-2 and V is TRBV10-3; the match to TRBD2 covers 7 bases. The CDR3 consists of 14 residues. Germline CDR1 and CDR2: ENHRY and SYGVKD. The trim removed 7 bases at V and 1 base at J, leaving 3 bases unmatched. The CDR3 DNA reads TGTGCCATCAAGGGCGGGGGGAACACCGGGGAGCTGTTTTTT. Translation gives CAIKGGGNTGELFF.

The chain carries TRBV10-3 and TRBJ2-1; 7 positions match TRBD2. Germline lookup yields CDR1 ENHRY and CDR2 SYGVKD. V shed 0 bases, J shed 7 bases, and the junction held 3 bases outside the gene matches. This CDR3 is built from 14 residues. CDR3 region: CAISESNGGNEQFF. The CDR3 DNA follows: TGTGCCATCAGTGAGTCGAACGGGGGGAATGAGCAGTTCTTC.

The chain joins TRBV5-1 to TRBJ1-2; 8 bases fit TRBD1. Germline V gene sequence: CDR1 SGHRS, CDR2 YFSETQ. This CDR3 has 16 amino acids. Trimming removed 3 bases from V and 4 bases from J; junction bases left unmatched: 11. CDR3 loop: CASSSPTIDRGYGYTF. For the CDR3, the DNA is TGCGCCAGCAGCTCACCTACTATCGACAGGGGCTATGGCTACACCTTC.

The J gene is TRBJ2-1, the V gene TRBV10-1, with D possibly matching TRBD2 (5 bases). Deletions cut 3 bases from V and 4 bases from J, with 16 bases between. The CDR3 length is 16 residues. Germline lookup yields CDR1 WNHNN and CDR2 SYGVQD (reference sequence). The CDR3 DNA reads TGCGCCAGCAGTGAAACGGGTCTAGCCCTATACAATGAGCAGTTCTTC. It translates to CASSETGLALYNEQFF.